This T cell receptor (beta chain) originates from a study of blood T cell repertoires in COVID-19. The length of the CDR3 is 14 residues. Losses at the gene ends were 3 bases for V and 7 bases for J; bases not matched to a gene: 5. CDR1 MDHEN and CDR2 SYDVKM come from the germline V gene. In the authors' methods: Using reference gene primer amplification, nucleated cell counts were estimated. Assay used: immunoSEQ multiplex PCR; TCRdb lists only in-frame clones, some missing. V and J calls and clone size are given by that table; D and trimming were obtained from the DNA. The data show roughly 70,000 clones, approximately 90% seen once.

The chain couples TRBV28 to TRBJ1-4, with 7 bases aligning to TRBD1. This TCR was recovered from a woman aged 60-70 years with active COVID-19. The specimen sequenced was peripheral blood. This CDR3 reads CASSFQGVGEKLFF. CDR3 DNA sequence: TGTGCCAGCAGTTTTCAGGGGGTTGGTGAAAAACTGTTTTTT.